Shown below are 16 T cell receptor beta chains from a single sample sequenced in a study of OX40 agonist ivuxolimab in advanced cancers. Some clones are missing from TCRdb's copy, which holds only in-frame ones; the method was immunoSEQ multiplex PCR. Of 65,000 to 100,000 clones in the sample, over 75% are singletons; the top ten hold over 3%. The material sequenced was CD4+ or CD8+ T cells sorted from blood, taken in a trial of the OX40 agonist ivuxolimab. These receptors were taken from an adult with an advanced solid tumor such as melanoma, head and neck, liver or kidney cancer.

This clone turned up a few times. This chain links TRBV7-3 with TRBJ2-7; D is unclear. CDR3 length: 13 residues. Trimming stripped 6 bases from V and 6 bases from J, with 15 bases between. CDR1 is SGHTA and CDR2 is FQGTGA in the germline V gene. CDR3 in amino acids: CASSPDPSAEQYF. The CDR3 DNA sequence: TGTGCCAGCAGTCCGGACCCCTCGGCCGAGCAGTACTTC. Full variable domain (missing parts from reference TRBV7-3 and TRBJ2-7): GAGVSQTPSNKVTEKGKYVELRCDPISGHTALYWYRQSLGQGPEFLIYFQGTGAADDSGLPNDRFFAVRPEGSVSTLKIQRTERGDSAVYLCASSPDPSAEQYFGPGTRLTVT.

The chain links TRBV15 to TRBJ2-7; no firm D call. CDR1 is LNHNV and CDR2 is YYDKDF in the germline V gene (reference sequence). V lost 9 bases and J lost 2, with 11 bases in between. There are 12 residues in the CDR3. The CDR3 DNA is TGTGCCACAAAACCGACCCCCTACGAGCAGTACTTC. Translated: CATKPTPYEQYF.

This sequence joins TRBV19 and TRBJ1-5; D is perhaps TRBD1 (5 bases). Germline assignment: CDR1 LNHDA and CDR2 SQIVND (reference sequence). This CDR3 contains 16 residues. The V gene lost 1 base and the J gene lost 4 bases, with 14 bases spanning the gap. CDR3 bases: TGTGCCAGTAGTATAGGGGGGTGGCGCGAGAATCAGCCCCAGCATTTT. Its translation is CASSIGGWRENQPQHF. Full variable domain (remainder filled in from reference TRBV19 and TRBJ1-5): DGGITQSPKYLFRKEGQNVTLSCEQNLNHDAMYWYRQDPGQGLRLIYYSQIVNDFQKGDIAEGYSVSREKKESFPLTVTSAQKNPTAFYLCASSIGGWRENQPQHFGDGTRLSIL.

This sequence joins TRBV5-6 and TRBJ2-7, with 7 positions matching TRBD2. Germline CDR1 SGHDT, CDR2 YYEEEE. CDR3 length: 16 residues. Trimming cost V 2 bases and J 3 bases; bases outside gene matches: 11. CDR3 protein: CASSFFFRGRIYEQYF. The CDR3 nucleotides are TGTGCCAGCAGCTTCTTTTTTCGCGGGAGAATCTACGAGCAGTACTTC.

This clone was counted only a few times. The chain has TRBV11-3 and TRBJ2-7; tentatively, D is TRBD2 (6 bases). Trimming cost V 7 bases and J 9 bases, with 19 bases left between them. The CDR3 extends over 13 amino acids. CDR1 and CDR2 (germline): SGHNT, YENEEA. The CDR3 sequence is CASTPFDAGRQYF. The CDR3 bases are TGTGCCAGCACCCCCTTCGATGCGGGGCGGCAGTACTTC.

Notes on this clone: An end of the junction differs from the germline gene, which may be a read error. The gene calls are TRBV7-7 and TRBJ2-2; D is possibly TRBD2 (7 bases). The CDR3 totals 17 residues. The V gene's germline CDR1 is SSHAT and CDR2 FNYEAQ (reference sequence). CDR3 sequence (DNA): TGTGCTAGCAGCCAGGGGTTAGCGGGTCCGAACACCGGGGAGCTGTTTTTT. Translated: CASSQGLAGPNTGELFF.

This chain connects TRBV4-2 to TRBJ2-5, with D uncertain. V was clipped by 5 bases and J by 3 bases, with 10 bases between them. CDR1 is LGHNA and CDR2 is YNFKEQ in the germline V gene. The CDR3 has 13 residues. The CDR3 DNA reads TGTGCCAGCAGCGGAATGGTGGAAGAGACCCAGTACTTC. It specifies CASSGMVEETQYF.

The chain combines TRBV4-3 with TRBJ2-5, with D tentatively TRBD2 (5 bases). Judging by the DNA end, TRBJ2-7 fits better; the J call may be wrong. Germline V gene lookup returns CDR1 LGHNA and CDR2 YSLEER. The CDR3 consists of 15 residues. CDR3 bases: TGCGCCAGCAGGAAAGGGAGAGGTCTATCCTACGAGCAGTACTTC. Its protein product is CASRKGRGLSYEQYF.

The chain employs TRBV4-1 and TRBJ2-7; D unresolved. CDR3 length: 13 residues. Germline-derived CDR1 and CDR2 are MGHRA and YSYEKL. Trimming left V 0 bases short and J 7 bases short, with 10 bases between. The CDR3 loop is CASSQEYQWEQYF. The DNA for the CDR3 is TGCGCCAGCAGCCAAGAGTATCAGTGGGAGCAGTACTTC.

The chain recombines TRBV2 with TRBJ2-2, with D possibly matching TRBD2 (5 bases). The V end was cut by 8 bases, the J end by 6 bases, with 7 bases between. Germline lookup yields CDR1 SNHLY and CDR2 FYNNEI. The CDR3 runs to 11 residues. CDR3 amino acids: CASRESGELFF. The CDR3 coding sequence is TGTGCCAGCCGGGAATCCGGGGAGCTGTTTTTT.

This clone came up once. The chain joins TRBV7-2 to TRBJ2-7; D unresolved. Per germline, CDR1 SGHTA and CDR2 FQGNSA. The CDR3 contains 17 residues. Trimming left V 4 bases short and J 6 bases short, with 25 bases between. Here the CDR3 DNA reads TGTGCCAGCAGCTCTCGTCGGGTGGCCACACTTGACGGCGAGCAGTACTTC. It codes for CASSSRRVATLDGEQYF.

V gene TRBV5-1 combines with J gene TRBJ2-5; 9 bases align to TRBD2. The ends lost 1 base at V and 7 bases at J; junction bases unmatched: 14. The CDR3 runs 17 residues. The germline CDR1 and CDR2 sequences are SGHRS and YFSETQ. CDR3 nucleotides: TGCGCCAGCAGCTTGTTTATTTCTAGCGGGGATTATCGGACCCAGTACTTC. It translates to CASSLFISSGDYRTQYF.

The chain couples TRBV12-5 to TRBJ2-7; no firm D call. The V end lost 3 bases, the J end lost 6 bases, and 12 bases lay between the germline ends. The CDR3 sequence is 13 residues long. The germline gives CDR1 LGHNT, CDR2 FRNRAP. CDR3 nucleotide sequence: TGTGCTAGTGGTTTAGCTCTAACGGGCGAGCAGTACTTC. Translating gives CASGLALTGEQYF.

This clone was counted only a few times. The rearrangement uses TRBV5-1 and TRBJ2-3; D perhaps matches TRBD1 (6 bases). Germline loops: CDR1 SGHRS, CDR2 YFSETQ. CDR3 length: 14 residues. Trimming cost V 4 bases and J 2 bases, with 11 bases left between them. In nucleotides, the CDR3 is TGCGCCAGCAGCGTACAGGGTTACACAGATACGCAGTATTTT. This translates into CASSVQGYTDTQYF.

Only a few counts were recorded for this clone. The CDR3 nucleotides read TGTGCCAGCAGCCATTTTTTGTGGAAGGGGAACACCGGGGAGCTGTTTTTT. It specifies CASSHFLWKGNTGELFF. The rearrangement joins TRBV14 to TRBJ2-2; D unresolved. The germline V gene has CDR1 SGHDN and CDR2 FVKESK. V was cut by 3 bases and J by 1 base, with 15 bases left in between. This CDR3 spans 17 amino acids.

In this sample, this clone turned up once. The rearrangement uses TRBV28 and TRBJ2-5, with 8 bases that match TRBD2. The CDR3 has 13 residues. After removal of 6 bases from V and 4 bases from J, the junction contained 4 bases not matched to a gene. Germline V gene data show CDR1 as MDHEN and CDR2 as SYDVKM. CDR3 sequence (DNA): TGTGCCAGCAGAACTACTAGCGGAGAGACCCAGTACTTC. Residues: CASRTTSGETQYF.